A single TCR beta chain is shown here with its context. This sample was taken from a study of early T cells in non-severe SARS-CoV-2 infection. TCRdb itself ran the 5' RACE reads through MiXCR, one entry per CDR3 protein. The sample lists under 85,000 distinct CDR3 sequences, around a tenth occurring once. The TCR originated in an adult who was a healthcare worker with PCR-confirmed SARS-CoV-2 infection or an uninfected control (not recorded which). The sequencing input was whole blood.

The CDR3 loop reads CAISEMGTSGPQETQYF. CDR3 sequence (DNA): TGTGCCATCAGTGAGATGGGTACTAGCGGACCACAAGAGACCCAGTACTTC. The rearrangement joins TRBV10-3 to TRBJ2-5, with 8 nucleotides matching TRBD2. The CDR3 runs to 17 residues. Germline V gene data show CDR1 as ENHRY and CDR2 as SYGVKD. J lost 2 bases, V lost 2 bases, and 10 bases had no gene match.